The clone carrying this T cell receptor beta chain has a handful of counts. Antigen unknown. This entry is derived from a study of molecular identifiers for immune sequencing clone quantification. Germline-derived CDR1 and CDR2 are KGHDR and SFDVKD. V was pared by 4 bases and J by 2 bases, with 11 bases between. CDR3 length: 15 amino acids. With 10%, 30% or 50% of RNA, roughly 17,000 to 1,000,000 naive CD8 T cells were sequenced. TCRdb processed the PCR reads anew with MiXCR; each CDR3 protein has one entry. The sample records about 640,000 distinct CDR3 sequences, 15% to 20% being singletons. Notes on the study in general: Clonotypes topping 20 RNA copies carried over 99% of effector molecules but under 1% of naive ones.

The gene calls are TRBV24-1 and TRBJ1-5; D is uncertain. The TCR comes from a human donor in good health. Some libraries in this study had Jurkat cell RNA spiked in. The sequencing input was naive CD8+ T cells from blood, with Jurkat cell RNA spiked in. Subset noted: FACS-sorted CD8+CD4-CCR7+CD45RA+ naive T cells. As DNA, the CDR3 is TGTGCCACCAGTGACTGGGCTGTTGGCAATCAGCCCCAGCATTTT. Its protein product is CATSDWAVGNQPQHF.